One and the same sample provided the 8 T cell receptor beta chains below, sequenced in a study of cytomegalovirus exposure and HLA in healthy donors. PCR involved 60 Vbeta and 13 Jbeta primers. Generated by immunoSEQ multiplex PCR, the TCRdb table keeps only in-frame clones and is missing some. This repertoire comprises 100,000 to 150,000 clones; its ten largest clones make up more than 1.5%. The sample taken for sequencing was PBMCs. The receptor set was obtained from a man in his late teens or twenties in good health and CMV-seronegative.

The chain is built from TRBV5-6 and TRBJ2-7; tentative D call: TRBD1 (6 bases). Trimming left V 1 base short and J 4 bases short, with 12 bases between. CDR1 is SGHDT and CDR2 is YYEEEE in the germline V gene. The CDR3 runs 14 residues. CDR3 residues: CASSLLGQLYEQYF. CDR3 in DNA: TGTGCCAGCAGCTTGCTAGGACAGTTATACGAGCAGTACTTC. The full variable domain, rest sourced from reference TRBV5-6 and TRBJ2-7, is DAGVTQSPTHLIKTRGQQVTLRCSPKSGHDTVSWYQQALGQGPQFIFQYYEEEERQRGNFPDRFSGHQFPNYSSELNVNALLLGDSALYLCASSLLGQLYEQYFGPGTRLTVT.

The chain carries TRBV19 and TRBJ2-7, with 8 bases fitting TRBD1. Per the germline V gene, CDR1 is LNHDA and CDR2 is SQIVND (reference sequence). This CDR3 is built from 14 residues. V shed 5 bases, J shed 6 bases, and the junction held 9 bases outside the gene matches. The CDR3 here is CASSFLDRGSEQYF. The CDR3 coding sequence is TGTGCCAGTAGTTTCCTCGACAGGGGCTCCGAGCAGTACTTC.

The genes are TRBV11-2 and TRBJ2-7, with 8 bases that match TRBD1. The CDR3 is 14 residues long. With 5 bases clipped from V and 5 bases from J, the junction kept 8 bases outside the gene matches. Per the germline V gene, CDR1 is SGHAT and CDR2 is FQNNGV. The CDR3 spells CASSRVTGADEQYF. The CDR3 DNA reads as TGTGCCAGCAGCCGAGTGACAGGGGCTGACGAGCAGTACTTC.

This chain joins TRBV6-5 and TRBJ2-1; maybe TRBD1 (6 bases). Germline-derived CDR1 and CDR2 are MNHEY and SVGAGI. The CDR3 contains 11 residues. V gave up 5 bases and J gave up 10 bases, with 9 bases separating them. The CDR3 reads CASSRQGEQFF. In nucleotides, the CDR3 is TGTGCCAGCAGTCGGCAGGGGGAGCAGTTCTTC.

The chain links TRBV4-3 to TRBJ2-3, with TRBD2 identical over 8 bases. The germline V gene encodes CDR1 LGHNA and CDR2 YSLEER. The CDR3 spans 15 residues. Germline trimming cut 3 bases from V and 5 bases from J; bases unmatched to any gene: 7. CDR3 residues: CASSQAGTSGDTQYF. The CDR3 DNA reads TGCGCCAGCAGCCAGGCCGGGACTAGTGGAGATACGCAGTATTTT.

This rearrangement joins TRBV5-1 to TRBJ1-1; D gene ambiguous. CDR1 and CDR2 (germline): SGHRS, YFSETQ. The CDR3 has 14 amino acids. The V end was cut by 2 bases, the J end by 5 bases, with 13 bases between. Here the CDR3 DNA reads TGCGCCAGCAGCTTCCAGCTGGGAGAAACTGAAGCTTTCTTT. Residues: CASSFQLGETEAFF.

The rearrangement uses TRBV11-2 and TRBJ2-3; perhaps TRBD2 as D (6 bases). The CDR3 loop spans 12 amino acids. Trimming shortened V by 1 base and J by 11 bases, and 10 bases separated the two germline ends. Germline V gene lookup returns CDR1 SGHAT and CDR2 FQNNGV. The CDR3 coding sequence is TGTGCCAGCAGCTTAGGCGGGGCCGGGCAGTATTTT. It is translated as CASSLGGAGQYF.

CDR3 nucleotide sequence: TGCGCCAGCAGCTTGGCGGGGGTTGGTGAGCAGTTCTTC. The encoded protein is CASSLAGVGEQFF. This sequence joins TRBV5-1 and TRBJ2-1; tentative D call: TRBD2 (6 bases). Per the germline V gene, CDR1 is SGHRS and CDR2 is YFSETQ. The ends were cut back, 0 bases at V and 9 bases at J, with 10 bases in the middle. The CDR3 totals 13 residues.